This T cell receptor (beta chain) was sequenced for a study of cytomegalovirus exposure and HLA in healthy donors. It was with 60 Vbeta and 13 Jbeta primers that the PCR ran. Profiling relied on immunoSEQ multiplex PCR, and the TCRdb table lists in-frame clones only, not all of them. The profile shows about 190,000 clones, about 77% of them singletons. The CDR3 runs to 13 residues. Germline V gives CDR1 MNHEY, CDR2 SMNVEV (reference sequence). With 9 bases removed from V and 6 bases from J, the gap between germline ends came to 18 bases. Sequencing was done on a sample of PBMCs. This clonotype originated in a woman aged 30 to 39 in good health and CMV-seropositive. The V call is TRBV27, the J call TRBJ2-7; D gene uncertain. Here the CDR3 reads CASPLAENREQYF. In nucleotides, the CDR3 is TGTGCCAGTCCCCTGGCGGAGAATCGCGAGCAGTACTTC.